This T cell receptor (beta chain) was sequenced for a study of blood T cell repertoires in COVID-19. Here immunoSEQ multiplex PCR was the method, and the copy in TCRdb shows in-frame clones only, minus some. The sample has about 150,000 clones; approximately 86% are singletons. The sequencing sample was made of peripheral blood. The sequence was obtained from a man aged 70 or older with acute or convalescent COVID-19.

The CDR3 here is CASSLTGQGTYTGELFF. DNA of the CDR3: TGTGCCAGCAGCTTAACAGGACAGGGGACGTACACCGGGGAGCTGTTTTTT. The genes are TRBV7-3 and TRBJ2-2, with 9 bases identical to TRBD1. The CDR3 has 17 residues. The V and J ends lost 0 bases and 3 bases, in that order; junction bases with no gene match: 5. The V gene's germline CDR1 is SGHTA and CDR2 FQGTGA.